This passage covers 20 T cell receptor beta chains from one sample sequenced in a study of T cell responses to AZD1222 COVID-19 vaccine. The repertoire was sequenced with immunoSEQ multiplex PCR; TCRdb's copy has only in-frame clones and lacks some. The table has roughly 150,000 clones, about 91% seen once; the top ten hold approximately 2.2%. The starting material was peripheral blood, obtained on day 0 of AZD1222 vaccination. The receptors were gathered from an adult in good health.

V and J are TRBV7-3 and TRBJ2-1; 11 nucleotides match TRBD2. Germline CDR1 and CDR2: SGHTA and FQGTGA. There are 17 residues in the CDR3. V shed 5 bases, J shed 0 bases, and the junction held 6 bases outside the gene matches. The CDR3, as DNA: TGTGCCAGCAGCCCCGGGACTAGCGGTTTCTCCTACAATGAGCAGTTCTTC. Translating gives CASSPGTSGFSYNEQFF.

The chain carries TRBV18 and TRBJ2-5, with TRBD2 matching over 10 bases. The length of the CDR3 is 14 residues. The V gene's germline CDR1 is KGHSH and CDR2 LQKENI. Trimming cost V 9 bases and J 0 bases; bases outside gene matches: 4. This CDR3 reads CASSLAGDQETQYF. DNA for the CDR3: TGTGCCAGTTCGCTAGCGGGAGACCAAGAGACCCAGTACTTC.

The V and J genes are TRBV12-3 or TRBV12-4 and TRBJ1-1; no reliable D call. This CDR3 is built from 12 residues. V was cut by 3 bases and J by 1 base, with 3 bases left in between. The CDR3 region is CASSLTNTEAFF. DNA of the CDR3: TGTGCCAGCAGTTTGACGAACACTGAAGCTTTCTTT.

The chain links TRBV4-1 to TRBJ2-7, with 10 bases lining up with TRBD2. J gave up 1 base and V 8 bases, and 8 bases lay outside the gene matches. In germline, CDR1 is MGHRA, CDR2 YSYEKL. The CDR3 has 15 amino acids. The CDR3 coding sequence is TGCGCCAGCCGGACCACTAGCGGGACTTCCTACGAGCAGTACTTC. This translates into CASRTTSGTSYEQYF.

The chain links TRBV6-4 to TRBJ2-7, with D perhaps given as TRBD1 or TRBD2 (5 bases each). CDR1 is MRHNA, CDR2 SNTAGT, per germline. CDR3 length equals 14 residues. Trimming shortened V by 7 bases and J by 3 bases, and 16 bases separated the two germline ends. The CDR3 sequence: CASIARGDSYEQYF. CDR3 DNA sequence: TGTGCCAGCATTGCGAGGGGCGATAGCTACGAGCAGTACTTC.

The rearrangement uses TRBV18 and TRBJ2-7; perhaps TRBD2 as D (6 bases). V was trimmed by 3 bases and J by 1 base, leaving 10 bases between them. The CDR3 runs 14 residues. Germline CDR1 is KGHSH and CDR2 is LQKENI. CDR3 bases: TGTGCCAGCTCACCGGGACTGTTATCCTACGAGCAGTACTTC. Residues: CASSPGLLSYEQYF.

This clone was counted only a few times. The genes are TRBV18 and TRBJ1-5; D might be TRBD1 (6 bases). The CDR3 consists of 13 residues. Germline V lookup: CDR1 KGHSH, CDR2 LQKENI. Trimming left V 3 bases short and J 7 bases short, with 10 bases between. As DNA, the CDR3 is TGTGCCAGCTCACCTTTACAGGGCCAGCCCCAGCATTTT. It encodes CASSPLQGQPQHF.

This clone has only one observation. The chain links TRBV7-2 to TRBJ1-5; D is possibly TRBD1 (5 bases). Per germline, CDR1 SGHTA and CDR2 FQGNSA. This CDR3 spans 14 amino acids. V lost 5 bases to trimming and J lost 11 bases, with 19 bases between them. As DNA, the CDR3 is TGTGCCAGCAGCCCAGGCACCCAGGGTGGGGCCCAGCATTTT. This gives the protein CASSPGTQGGAQHF.

The rearrangement joins TRBV30 to TRBJ1-2, with TRBD1 matching over 8 bases. The V gene's germline CDR1 is GTSNPN and CDR2 SVGIG (reference sequence). V was pared by 0 bases and J by 8 bases, with 11 bases of the junction left unmatched. This CDR3 is built from 15 residues. CDR3 residues: CAWSVDNRGGGGYTF. In DNA, the CDR3 is TGTGCCTGGAGTGTAGATAACAGGGGGGGTGGCGGCTACACCTTC.

The chain combines TRBV27 with TRBJ1-1; the match to TRBD1 covers 8 bases. Trimming took 7 bases from V and 6 from J; bases not matched to a gene: 7. Germline lookup yields CDR1 MNHEY and CDR2 SMNVEV (reference sequence). The CDR3 has 13 amino acids. DNA of the CDR3: TGTGCCAGCATTTCGCCAGGGGGCCCTGAAGCTTTCTTT. This gives the protein CASISPGGPEAFF.

The chain employs TRBV12-3 or TRBV12-4 and TRBJ1-5; D gene uncertain. The CDR3 has 12 residues. The V end lost 4 bases, the J end lost 2 bases, and 3 bases lay between the germline ends. The DNA of the CDR3 is TGTGCCAGCAGTTCGGGCAATCAGCCCCAGCATTTT. This codes for CASSSGNQPQHF.

This clone was counted a single time. The V and J genes are TRBV29-1 and TRBJ2-7; 10 bases are a match to TRBD2. V gave up 6 bases and J gave up 6 bases; unmatched junction bases: 11. This CDR3 region has 14 residues. Germline CDR1 reads SQVTM; CDR2 reads ANQGSEA. DNA of the CDR3: TGCAGCGTCCGCGCGCTAGCGGGAGTAGGCGAGCAGTACTTC. It translates to CSVRALAGVGEQYF.

The gene calls are TRBV9 and TRBJ1-2; 7 nucleotides line up with TRBD1. The length of the CDR3 is 13 residues. The J segment lost 7 bases and the V segment lost 6 bases, leaving 9 bases of the junction unmatched. The germline CDR1 and CDR2 sequences are SGDLS and YYNGEE. CDR3 protein: CASMSPGGIGYTF. DNA of the CDR3: TGTGCCAGCATGAGTCCAGGGGGAATTGGCTACACCTTC.

This chain links TRBV6-5 with TRBJ2-3; D gene ambiguous. The V end lost 7 bases, the J end lost 6 bases, and 5 bases lay between the germline ends. CDR3 length equals 10 residues. Germline assignment: CDR1 MNHEY and CDR2 SVGAGI. CDR3 DNA sequence: TGTGCCAGCATGTATGATACGCAGTATTTT. Translating gives CASMYDTQYF.

The chain has TRBV7-3 and TRBJ2-7; the D is unclear. Germline V gene sequence: CDR1 SGHTA, CDR2 FQGTGA. The CDR3 is 13 residues long. Trimming took off 1 base at V and 5 bases at J, with 9 bases between the two ends. The CDR3, as DNA: TGTGCCAGCAGCTTAAAGCCCCTGGACGAGCAGTACTTC. Amino acid sequence: CASSLKPLDEQYF.

The CDR3 is CASRNSLYGYTF. The CDR3 DNA reads TGCGCCAGCAGAAACAGTCTCTATGGCTACACCTTC. The chain carries TRBV5-1 and TRBJ1-2; D gene unclear. Trimming shortened V by 5 bases and J by 4 bases, and 9 bases separated the two germline ends. The CDR3 consists of 12 residues. In germline, CDR1 is SGHRS, CDR2 YFSETQ.

This sequence joins TRBV6-4 and TRBJ1-1, with D hard to call. Deletions cut 6 bases from V and 3 bases from J, with 11 bases between. CDR3 length: 13 residues. Germline CDR1 is MRHNA and CDR2 is SNTAGT. CDR3 amino acids: CASSPRGDTEAFF. CDR3 coding DNA: TGTGCCAGCAGCCCCCGTGGCGACACTGAAGCTTTCTTT.

The chain joins TRBV29-1 to TRBJ1-3; maybe TRBD1 (5 bases). CDR1 SQVTM and CDR2 ANQGSEA come from the germline V gene. Trimming removed 7 bases from V and 0 bases from J, with 13 bases in between. This CDR3 comprises 14 residues. CDR3 coding DNA: TGCAGCGCCTCGGGTAGGGGCTCTGGAAACACCATATATTTT. Protein product: CSASGRGSGNTIYF. Combining the CDR3 with reference TRBV29-1 and TRBJ1-3 gives the whole variable domain SAVISQKPSRDICQRGTSLTIQCQVDSQVTMMFWYRQQPGQSLTLIATANQGSEATYESGFVIDKFPISRPNLTFSTLTVSNMSPEDSSIYLCSASGRGSGNTIYFGEGSWLTVV.

This chain links TRBV11-2 with TRBJ2-1; TRBD1 matches 8 bases. The CDR3 runs 14 residues. With V trimmed by 1 base and J by 6 bases, 2 bases remained unmatched. The germline V gene has CDR1 SGHAT and CDR2 FQNNGV. In DNA, the CDR3 is TGTGCCAGCAGCTTAGTTACAGGGGGCAATGAGCAGTTCTTC. The encoded protein is CASSLVTGGNEQFF.

This chain joins TRBV9 and TRBJ2-5, with D possibly being TRBD2 (5 bases). Germline CDR1 and CDR2: SGDLS and YYNGEE. The length of the CDR3 is 14 residues. Trimming stripped 4 bases from V and 0 bases from J, with 10 bases between. The CDR3 here is CASSPTDYQETQYF. CDR3 DNA: TGTGCCAGCAGCCCAACGGACTACCAAGAGACCCAGTACTTC.